The present T cell receptor (beta chain) was sequenced within a study of blood T cell repertoires in COVID-19. In the study's own analysis: Reference gene primers were amplified, and this amplification served to estimate nucleated cell counts. Here immunoSEQ multiplex PCR was the method, and the copy in TCRdb shows in-frame clones only, minus some. That table supplies the V and J calls and clone size; D and trimming were determined from the DNA. The table shows more than 140,000 clones, with just over 85% occurring only once. This clone was observed once. V gave up 3 bases and J gave up 6 bases; unmatched junction bases: 7. Germline CDR1 and CDR2: SGHNT and YYREEE (reference sequence). The CDR3 is 15 residues long.

V usage is TRBV5-4 and J usage is TRBJ2-7, with 12 bases fitting TRBD1. The receptor's source is a woman aged 60-75 years with acute or convalescent COVID-19. The sample taken for sequencing was peripheral blood. The CDR3 loop is CASSSSGTGGVEQYF. The CDR3 nucleotides are TGTGCCAGCAGCTCCTCCGGGACAGGGGGCGTCGAGCAGTACTTC.